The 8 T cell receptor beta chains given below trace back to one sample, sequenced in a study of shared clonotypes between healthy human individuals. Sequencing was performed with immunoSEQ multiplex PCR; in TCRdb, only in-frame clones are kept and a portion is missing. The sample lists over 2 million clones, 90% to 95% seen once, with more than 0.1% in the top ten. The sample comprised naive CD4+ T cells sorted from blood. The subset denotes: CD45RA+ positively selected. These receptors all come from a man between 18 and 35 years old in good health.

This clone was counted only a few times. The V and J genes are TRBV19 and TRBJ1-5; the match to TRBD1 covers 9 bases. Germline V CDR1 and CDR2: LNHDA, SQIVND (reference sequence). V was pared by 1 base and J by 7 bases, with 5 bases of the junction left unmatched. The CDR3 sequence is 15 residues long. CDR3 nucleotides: TGTGCCAGTAGTATAGGGGACAGGGTGCAGCAGCCCCAGCATTTT. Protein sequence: CASSIGDRVQQPQHF.

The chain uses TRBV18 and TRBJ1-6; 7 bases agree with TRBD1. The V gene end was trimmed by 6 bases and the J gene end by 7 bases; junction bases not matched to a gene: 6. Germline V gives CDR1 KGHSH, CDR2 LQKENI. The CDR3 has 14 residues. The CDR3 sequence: CASSQTGYNSPLHF. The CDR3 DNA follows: TGTGCCAGCTCGCAGACAGGGTACAATTCACCCCTCCACTTT.

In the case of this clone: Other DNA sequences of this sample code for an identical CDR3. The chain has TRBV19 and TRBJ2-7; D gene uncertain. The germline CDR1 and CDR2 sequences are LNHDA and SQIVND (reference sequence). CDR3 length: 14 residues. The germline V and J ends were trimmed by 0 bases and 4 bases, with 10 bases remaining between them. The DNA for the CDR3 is TGTGCCAGTAGTATAGAAGGCGGACGTTACGAGCAGTACTTC. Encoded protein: CASSIEGGRYEQYF.

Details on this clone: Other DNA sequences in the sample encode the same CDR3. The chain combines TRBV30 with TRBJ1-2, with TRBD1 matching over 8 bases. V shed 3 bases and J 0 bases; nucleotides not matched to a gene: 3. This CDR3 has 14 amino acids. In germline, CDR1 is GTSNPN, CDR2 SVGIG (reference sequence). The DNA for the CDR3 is TGTGCCTGGAGGGGGACAGGACCTAACTATGGCTACACCTTC. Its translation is CAWRGTGPNYGYTF.

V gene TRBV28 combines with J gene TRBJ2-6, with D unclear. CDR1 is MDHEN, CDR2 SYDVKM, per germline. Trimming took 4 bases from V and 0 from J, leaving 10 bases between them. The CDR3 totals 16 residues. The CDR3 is CASSSRRFSGANVLTF. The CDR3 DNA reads TGTGCCAGCAGTTCGCGACGCTTCTCTGGGGCCAACGTCCTGACTTTC.

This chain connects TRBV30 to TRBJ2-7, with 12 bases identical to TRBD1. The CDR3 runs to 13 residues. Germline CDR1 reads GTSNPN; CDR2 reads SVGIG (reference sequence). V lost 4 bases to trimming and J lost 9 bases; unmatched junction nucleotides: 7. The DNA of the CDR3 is TGTGCCTGGAACCGGGACAGGGGGCAGGGGCAGTACTTC. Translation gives CAWNRDRGQGQYF.

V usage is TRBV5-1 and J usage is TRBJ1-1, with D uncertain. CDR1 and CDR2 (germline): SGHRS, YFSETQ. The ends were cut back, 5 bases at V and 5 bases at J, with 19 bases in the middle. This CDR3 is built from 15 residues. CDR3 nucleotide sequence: TGCGCCAGCAGGATTGGAGGTTCTGGGTTTACTGAAGCTTTCTTT. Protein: CASRIGGSGFTEAFF.

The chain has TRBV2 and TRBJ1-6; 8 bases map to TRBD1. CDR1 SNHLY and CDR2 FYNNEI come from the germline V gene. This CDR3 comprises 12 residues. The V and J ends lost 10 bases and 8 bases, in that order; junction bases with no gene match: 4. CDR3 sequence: CAIGQGHSPLHF. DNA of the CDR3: TGTGCCATAGGACAGGGTCATTCACCCCTCCACTTT.